What follows describes a single TCR beta chain. What it binds is unknown. Profiling relied on immunoSEQ multiplex PCR, and the TCRdb table lists in-frame clones only, not all of them. The data contain 100,000 to 120,000 clones, around nine tenths of them singletons. The data stem from a study of cytomegalovirus exposure and HLA in healthy donors. Across the study: Later analysis reported that the 95 to 150 validation repertoires shared the platform of the approximately 690 first-cohort repertoires.

Study-level results: Later, an analysis found that TCR clusters from the first cohort tended to co-occur in the roughly 120 validation repertoires. The study labeled more than 150 TCR beta chains cytomegalovirus-associated.

This CDR3 comprises 16 residues. Germline V gene data show CDR1 as GTSNPN and CDR2 as SVGIG (reference sequence). The ends lost 2 bases at V and 4 bases at J; junction bases unmatched: 10. What was sequenced was PBMCs. The TCR originated in a woman younger than 30 in good health and CMV-seronegative. The chain couples TRBV30 to TRBJ2-2, with 7 bases that match TRBD2. CDR3 bases: TGTGCCTGGAGTAGGCGGGGACTACCTTCCACCGGGGAGCTGTTTTTT. This gives the protein CAWSRRGLPSTGELFF.